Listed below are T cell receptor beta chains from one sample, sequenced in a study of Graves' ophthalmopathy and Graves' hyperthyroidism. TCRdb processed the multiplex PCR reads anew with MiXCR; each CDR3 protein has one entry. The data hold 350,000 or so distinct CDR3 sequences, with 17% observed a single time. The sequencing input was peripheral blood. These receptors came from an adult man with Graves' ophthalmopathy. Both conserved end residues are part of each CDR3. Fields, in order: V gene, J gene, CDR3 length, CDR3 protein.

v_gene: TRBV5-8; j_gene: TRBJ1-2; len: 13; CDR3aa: CASSLKWNYGSTF
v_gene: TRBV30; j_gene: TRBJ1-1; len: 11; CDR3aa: CASALNTEAFF
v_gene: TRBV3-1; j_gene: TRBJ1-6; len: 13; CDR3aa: CASSQQQNSPLHF
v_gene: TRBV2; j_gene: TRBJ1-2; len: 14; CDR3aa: CASIHRGSNYGYTF
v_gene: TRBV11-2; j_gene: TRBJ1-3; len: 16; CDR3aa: CASSPGQLGSGNTIYF
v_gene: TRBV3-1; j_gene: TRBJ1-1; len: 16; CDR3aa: CASSHSHLFMNTEAFF
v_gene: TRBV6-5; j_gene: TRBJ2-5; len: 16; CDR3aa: CASSYSDRVTQETQYF
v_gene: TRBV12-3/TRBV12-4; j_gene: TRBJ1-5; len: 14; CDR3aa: CASSQTGVNQPQHF
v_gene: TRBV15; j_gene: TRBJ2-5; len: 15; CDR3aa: CATSRDPRRKETQYF
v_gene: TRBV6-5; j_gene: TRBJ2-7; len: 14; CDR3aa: CASSYLGQVYEQYF
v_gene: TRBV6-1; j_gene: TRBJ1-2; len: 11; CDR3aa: CASSDRGGYTF
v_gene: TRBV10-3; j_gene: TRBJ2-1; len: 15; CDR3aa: CAISAEAETYNEQFF
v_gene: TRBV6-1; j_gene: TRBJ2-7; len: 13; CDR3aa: CASSIDGLYEQYF
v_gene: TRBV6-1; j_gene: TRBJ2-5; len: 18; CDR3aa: CASSDFGGRAYGGETQYF
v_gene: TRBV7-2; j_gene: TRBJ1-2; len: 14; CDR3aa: CASSSETRHYGYTF
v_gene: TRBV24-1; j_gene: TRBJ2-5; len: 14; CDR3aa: CATSEPGTRETQYF
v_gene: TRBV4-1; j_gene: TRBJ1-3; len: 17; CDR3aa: CASSQSGTGVIGNTIYF
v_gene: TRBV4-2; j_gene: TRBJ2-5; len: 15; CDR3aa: CASSQGSEIQETQYF
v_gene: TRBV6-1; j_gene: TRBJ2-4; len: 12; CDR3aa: CASTDSKNIQYF
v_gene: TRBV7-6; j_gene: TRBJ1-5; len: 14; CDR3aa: CASSPGEGGQPQHF
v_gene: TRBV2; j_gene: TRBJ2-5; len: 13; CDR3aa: CASSLEGLETQYF
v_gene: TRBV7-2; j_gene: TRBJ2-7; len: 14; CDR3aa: CASSLVAGTNEQYF
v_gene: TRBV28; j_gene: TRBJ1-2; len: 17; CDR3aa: CASNSVGRAGGHYGYTF
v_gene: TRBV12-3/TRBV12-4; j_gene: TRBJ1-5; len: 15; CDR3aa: CASSLDLGAAEPQLF
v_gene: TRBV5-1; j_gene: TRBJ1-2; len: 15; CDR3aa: CASSQMDRGGYGYTF
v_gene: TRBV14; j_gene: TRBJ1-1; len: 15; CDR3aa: CASSQGRDGNTEAFF
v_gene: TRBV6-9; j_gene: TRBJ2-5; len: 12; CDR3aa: CASSYRGETQYF
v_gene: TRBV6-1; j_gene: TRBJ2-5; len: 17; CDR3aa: CASSVGPGTSSRETQYF
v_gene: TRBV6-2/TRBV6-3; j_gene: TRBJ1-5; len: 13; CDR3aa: CASSYGGNQPQHF
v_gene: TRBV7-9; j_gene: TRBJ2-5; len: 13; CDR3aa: CASSPGIQETQYF
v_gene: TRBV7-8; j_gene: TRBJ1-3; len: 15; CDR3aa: CASSLDPGSGNTIYF
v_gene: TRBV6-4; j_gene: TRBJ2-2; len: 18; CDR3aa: CASSPTLGAGKNTGELFF
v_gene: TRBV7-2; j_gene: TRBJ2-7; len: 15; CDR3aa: CASSSNRGSSYEQYF
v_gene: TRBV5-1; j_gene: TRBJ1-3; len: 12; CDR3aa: CASSDQGNTIYF
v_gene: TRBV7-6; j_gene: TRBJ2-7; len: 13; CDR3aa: CASSATGGYEQYF
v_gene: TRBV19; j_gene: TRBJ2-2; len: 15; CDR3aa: CASRRERSTSGELFF
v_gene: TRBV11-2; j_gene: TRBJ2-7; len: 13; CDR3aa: CASSLVGRHEQYF
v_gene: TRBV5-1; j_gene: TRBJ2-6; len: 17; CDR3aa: CASSLGQGSPGANVLTF
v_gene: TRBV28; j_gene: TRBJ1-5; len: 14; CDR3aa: CASGQGGSNQPQHF
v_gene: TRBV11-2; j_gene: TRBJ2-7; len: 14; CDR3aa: CASSFFGRTYEQYF
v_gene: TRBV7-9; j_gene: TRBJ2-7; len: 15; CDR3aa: CASSLGQTFSYEQYF